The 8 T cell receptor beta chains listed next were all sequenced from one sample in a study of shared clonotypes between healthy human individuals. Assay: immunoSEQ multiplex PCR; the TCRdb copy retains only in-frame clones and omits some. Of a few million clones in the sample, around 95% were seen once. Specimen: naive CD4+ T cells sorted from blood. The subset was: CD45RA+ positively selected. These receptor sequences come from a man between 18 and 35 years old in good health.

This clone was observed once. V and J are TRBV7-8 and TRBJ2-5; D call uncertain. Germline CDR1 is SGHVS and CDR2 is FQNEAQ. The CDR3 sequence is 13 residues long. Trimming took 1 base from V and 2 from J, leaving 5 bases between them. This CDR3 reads CASSLVQQETQYF. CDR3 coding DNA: TGTGCCAGCAGCTTAGTCCAACAAGAGACCCAGTACTTC.

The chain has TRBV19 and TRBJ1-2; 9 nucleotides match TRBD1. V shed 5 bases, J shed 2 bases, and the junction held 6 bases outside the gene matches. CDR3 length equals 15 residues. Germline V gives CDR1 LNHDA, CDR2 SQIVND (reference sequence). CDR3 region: CASSSSGTGNYGYTF. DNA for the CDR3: TGTGCCAGTAGTTCCTCCGGGACAGGGAACTATGGCTACACCTTC.

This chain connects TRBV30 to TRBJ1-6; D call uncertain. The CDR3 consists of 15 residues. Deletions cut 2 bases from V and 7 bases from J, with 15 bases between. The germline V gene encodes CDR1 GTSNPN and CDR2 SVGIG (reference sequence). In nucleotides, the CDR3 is TGTGCCTGGAGTTCGGGGTTAAGCCGGAATTCACCCCTCCACTTT. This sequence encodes CAWSSGLSRNSPLHF.

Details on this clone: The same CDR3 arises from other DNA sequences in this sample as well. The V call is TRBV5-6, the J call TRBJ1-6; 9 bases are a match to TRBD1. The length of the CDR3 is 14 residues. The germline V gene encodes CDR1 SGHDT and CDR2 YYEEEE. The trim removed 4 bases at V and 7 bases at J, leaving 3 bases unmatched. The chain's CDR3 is CASSRDRGNSPLHF. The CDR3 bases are TGTGCCAGCAGCCGCGACAGGGGGAATTCACCCCTCCACTTT. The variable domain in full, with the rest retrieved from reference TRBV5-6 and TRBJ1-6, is DAGVTQSPTHLIKTRGQQVTLRCSPKSGHDTVSWYQQALGQGPQFIFQYYEEEERQRGNFPDRFSGHQFPNYSSELNVNALLLGDSALYLCASSRDRGNSPLHFGNGTRLTVT.

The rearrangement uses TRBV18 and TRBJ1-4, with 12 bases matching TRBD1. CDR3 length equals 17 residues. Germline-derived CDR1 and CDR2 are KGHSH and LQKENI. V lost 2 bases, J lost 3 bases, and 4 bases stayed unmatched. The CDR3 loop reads CASSPSGQGASNEKLFF. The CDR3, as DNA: TGTGCCAGCTCACCATCGGGACAGGGGGCCTCTAATGAAAAACTGTTTTTT. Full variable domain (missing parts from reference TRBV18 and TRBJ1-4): NAGVMQNPRHLVRRRGQEARLRCSPMKGHSHVYWYRQLPEEGLKFMVYLQKENIIDESGMPKERFSAEFPKEGPSILRIQQVVRGDSAAYFCASSPSGQGASNEKLFFGSGTQLSVL.

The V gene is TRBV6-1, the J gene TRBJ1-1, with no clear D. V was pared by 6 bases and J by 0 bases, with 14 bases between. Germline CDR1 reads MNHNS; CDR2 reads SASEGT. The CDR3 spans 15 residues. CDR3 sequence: CASSVLKALNTEAFF. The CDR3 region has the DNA TGTGCCAGCAGCGTCCTAAAGGCCTTGAACACTGAAGCTTTCTTT.

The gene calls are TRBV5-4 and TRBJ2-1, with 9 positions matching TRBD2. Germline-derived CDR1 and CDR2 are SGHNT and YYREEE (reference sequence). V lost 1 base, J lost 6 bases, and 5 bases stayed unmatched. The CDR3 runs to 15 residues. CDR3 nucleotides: TGTGCCAGCAGCTTGCTAGCGGGGAACCCCAATGAGCAGTTCTTC. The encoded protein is CASSLLAGNPNEQFF.

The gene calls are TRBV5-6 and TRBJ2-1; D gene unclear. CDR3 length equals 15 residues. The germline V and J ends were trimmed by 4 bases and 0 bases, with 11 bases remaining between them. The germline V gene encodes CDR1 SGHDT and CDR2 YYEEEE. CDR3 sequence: CASSPAYSSYNEQFF. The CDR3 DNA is TGTGCCAGCAGCCCAGCGTATAGCTCCTACAATGAGCAGTTCTTC.